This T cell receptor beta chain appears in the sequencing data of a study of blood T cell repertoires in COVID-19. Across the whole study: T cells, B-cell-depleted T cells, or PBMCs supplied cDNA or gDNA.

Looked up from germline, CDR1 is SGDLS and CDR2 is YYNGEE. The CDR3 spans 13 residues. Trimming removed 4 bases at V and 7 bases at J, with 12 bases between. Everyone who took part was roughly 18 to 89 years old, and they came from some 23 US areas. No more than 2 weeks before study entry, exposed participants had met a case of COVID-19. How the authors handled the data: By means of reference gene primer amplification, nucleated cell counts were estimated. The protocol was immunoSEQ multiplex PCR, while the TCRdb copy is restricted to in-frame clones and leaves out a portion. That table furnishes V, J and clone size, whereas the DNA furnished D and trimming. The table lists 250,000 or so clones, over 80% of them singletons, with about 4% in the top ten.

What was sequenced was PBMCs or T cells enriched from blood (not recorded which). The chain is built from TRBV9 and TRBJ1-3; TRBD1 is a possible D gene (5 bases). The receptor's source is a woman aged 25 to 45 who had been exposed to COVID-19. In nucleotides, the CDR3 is TGTGCCAGCAGCTCCGGGCGGGGGAACACCATATATTTT. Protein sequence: CASSSGRGNTIYF.